A selection of T cell receptor beta chains follows, all from one sample in a study of PD-1 blockade in classical Hodgkin lymphoma. Libraries were prepared by immunoSEQ multiplex PCR; TCRdb keeps only in-frame clonotypes and omits some of them. The sample comprises around 90,000 clones, around 80% of which are singletons, and approximately 9% rests with the top ten. Material: peripheral blood mononuclear cells (PBMCs), obtained before the fourth cycle of nivolumab. All receptors derive from a human donor with classical Hodgkin lymphoma. Each CDR3 is given with its conserved first and last residue. D genes are given only for firm matches. Clone size is shown for a subset of rows, as once, few, many or a class of expanded clone.

d_call	clone_size	v_call	j_call	cdr3_aa	cdr3_nt
TRBD1	NA	TRBV7-2	TRBJ2-7	CASSPDRALSYEQYF	TGTGCCAGCAGCCCGGACAGGGCGCTCTCCTACGAGCAGTACTTC
TRBD2	NA	TRBV5-1	TRBJ2-5	CASTIAGGTLQETQYF	TGCGCCAGCACAATAGCGGGAGGGACCCTCCAAGAGACCCAGTACTTC
NA	few	TRBV10-3	TRBJ1-4	CAIRGTATNEKLFF	TGTGCCATCAGGGGTACTGCAACTAATGAAAAACTGTTTTTT
NA	NA	TRBV25-1	TRBJ1-1	CASNSGGTEAFF	TGTGCCAGCAATTCGGGGGGCACTGAAGCTTTCTTT
NA	NA	TRBV18	TRBJ2-5	CASSPPSGSRGETQYF	TGTGCCAGCTCACCACCTTCCGGGAGCCGGGGGGAGACCCAGTACTTC
TRBD1	once	TRBV2	TRBJ2-7	CASGGQVSYEQYF	TGTGCCAGCGGGGGACAGGTCTCCTACGAGCAGTACTTC
NA	NA	TRBV19	TRBJ1-4	CASKREKLFF	TGTGCCAGCAAAAGAGAAAAACTGTTTTTT
TRBD1	NA	TRBV5-1	TRBJ2-6	CASSITGVGANVLTF	TGCGCCAGCAGTATAACAGGGGTCGGGGCCAACGTCCTGACTTTC
TRBD2	NA	TRBV11-1	TRBJ2-1	CASSLRRSGTSGTDEQFF	TGTGCCAGCAGCTTAAGAAGATCTGGGACTAGCGGGACGGATGAGCAGTTCTTC
NA	NA	TRBV27	TRBJ1-4	CASSGLATNEKLFF	TGTGCCAGCAGTGGACTTGCAACTAATGAAAAACTGTTTTTT
NA	NA	TRBV5-1	TRBJ2-5	CASSYRGLGETQYF	TGCGCCAGCAGCTACCGGGGCTTAGGGGAGACCCAGTACTTC
NA	NA	TRBV11-1	TRBJ1-5	CASSFAEDQPQHF	TGTGCCAGCAGCTTTGCTGAGGATCAGCCCCAGCATTTT
TRBD2	NA	TRBV6-6	TRBJ2-7	CASSWTGGPLNEQYF	TGTGCCAGCAGTTGGACGGGAGGGCCGTTGAACGAGCAGTACTTC
NA	NA	TRBV4-2	TRBJ1-1	CASSPNTGGTEAFF	TGTGCCAGCAGCCCAAATACGGGGGGCACTGAAGCTTTCTTT
NA	NA	TRBV5-3	TRBJ2-7	CARSLLRGSYEQYF	TGTGCCAGAAGCTTGCTTAGGGGTTCCTACGAGCAGTACTTC
NA	NA	TRBV2	TRBJ2-2	CASSDEGELFF	TGTGCCAGCAGTGATGAGGGGGAGCTGTTTTTT
NA	NA	TRBV7-9	TRBJ2-7	CAITTGRGTYEQYF	TGTGCCATTACAACAGGGCGGGGTACCTACGAGCAGTACTTC
TRBD1	NA	TRBV7-2	TRBJ2-5	CASSGTGDETQYF	TGTGCCAGCAGCGGGACAGGGGACGAGACCCAGTACTTC
TRBD2	NA	TRBV27	TRBJ2-1	CASSSPLAGAYNEQFF	TGTGCCAGCAGTTCCCCCTTAGCGGGAGCTTACAATGAGCAGTTCTTC
NA	NA	TRBV7-6	TRBJ1-1	CASSPRRGRNTEAFF	TGTGCCAGCAGCCCTCGTAGGGGCCGGAACACTGAAGCTTTCTTT
NA	NA	TRBV6-5	TRBJ2-7	CASSFRQDSYEQYF	TGTGCCAGCAGTTTCCGACAGGACTCCTACGAGCAGTACTTC
NA	NA	TRBV12-5	TRBJ2-3	CASGFLEGDTQYF	TGTGCTAGTGGTTTCTTAGAGGGGGATACGCAGTATTTT
NA	NA	TRBV7-9	TRBJ2-1	CASGTWASKQFF	TGTGCCAGCGGGACCTGGGCCTCCAAGCAGTTCTTC
NA	NA	TRBV30	TRBJ1-3	CAWSVIGPGNTIYF	TGTGCCTGGAGTGTAATAGGCCCTGGAAACACCATATATTTT
TRBD2	NA	TRBV7-7	TRBJ2-5	CASSPWASGRETQYF	TGTGCCAGCAGTCCTTGGGCTAGCGGTCGAGAGACCCAGTACTTC
NA	NA	TRBV28	TRBJ1-2	CASSYYEEGYTF	TGTGCCAGCAGTTACTATGAGGAGGGCTACACCTTC
NA	NA	TRBV10-3	TRBJ1-6	CAISEERQNNSPLHF	TGTGCCATCAGTGAGGAACGACAGAATAATTCACCCCTCCACTTT
NA	NA	TRBV7-3	TRBJ2-3	CASSLSGARGTDTQYF	TGTGCCAGCAGCTTATCGGGGGCGCGGGGCACAGATACGCAGTATTTT
TRBD1	NA	TRBV11-1	TRBJ2-7	CASSRGQGIAYEQYF	TGTGCCAGCAGCCGTGGACAGGGCATAGCCTACGAGCAGTACTTC
NA	NA	TRBV6-5	TRBJ1-1	CASSYSRGVGNTEAFF	TGTGCCAGCAGTTACTCGAGGGGAGTGGGGAACACTGAAGCTTTCTTT
TRBD2	NA	TRBV5-4	TRBJ2-7	CASSLGGRETYEQYF	TGTGCCAGCAGCTTGGGCGGGAGGGAGACCTACGAGCAGTACTTC
TRBD1	NA	TRBV10-2	TRBJ2-4	CASSEPGQGGAKNIQYF	TGCGCCAGCAGTGAGCCTGGACAGGGCGGCGCCAAAAACATTCAGTACTTC
TRBD1	NA	TRBV7-7	TRBJ1-5	CASSLGTGALFNQPQHF	TGTGCTAGCAGCTTGGGGACAGGCGCCCTTTTCAATCAGCCCCAGCATTTT
NA	NA	TRBV6-5	TRBJ2-3	CASSYGLQGTDTQYF	TGTGCCAGCAGTTATGGGCTACAGGGCACAGATACGCAGTATTTT
NA	NA	TRBV29-1	TRBJ2-5	CSVQRQSLGTQYF	TGCAGCGTCCAAAGACAGTCATTAGGGACCCAGTACTTC
TRBD1	once	TRBV5-1	TRBJ1-2	CASSFLPGQGAKGYTF	TGCGCCAGCAGCTTTCTTCCGGGACAGGGGGCGAAGGGCTACACCTTC
TRBD2	NA	TRBV6-5	TRBJ2-1	CASTLLAGALDEQFF	TGTGCCAGCACCCTACTAGCGGGGGCGCTGGATGAGCAGTTCTTC
NA	NA	TRBV27	TRBJ1-2	CASSLNYGYTF	TGTGCCAGCAGTTTAAACTATGGCTACACCTTC
TRBD2	NA	TRBV6-6	TRBJ2-7	CASSRGGRDSYEQYF	TGTGCCAGCAGCCGCGGGGGGAGGGACTCCTACGAGCAGTACTTC
NA	NA	TRBV4-3	TRBJ2-7	CASSQDQGYEQYF	TGCGCCAGCAGCCAAGACCAGGGGTACGAGCAGTACTTC
TRBD1	NA	TRBV27	TRBJ2-2	CASSLVPPRTGPGELFF	TGTGCCAGCAGTTTAGTCCCCCCCAGGACAGGGCCCGGGGAGCTGTTTTTT
NA	once	TRBV6-5	TRBJ2-3	CASSYSPGTDTQYF	TGTGCCAGCAGTTACTCGCCAGGAACAGATACGCAGTATTTT
TRBD2	NA	TRBV18	TRBJ2-1	CASSPLAARESEQFF	TGTGCCAGCTCACCCCTAGCGGCCAGGGAGAGTGAGCAGTTCTTC
NA	NA	TRBV5-6	TRBJ2-3	CASSLAVGRSTDTQYF	TGTGCCAGCAGCTTGGCGGTGGGACGGAGCACAGATACGCAGTATTTT
NA	NA	TRBV20-1	TRBJ1-1	CSAQNVEAFF	TGCAGTGCGCAGAACGTTGAAGCTTTCTTT
TRBD1	few	TRBV7-9	TRBJ1-2	CASSLTGEDGYTF	TGTGCCAGCAGCCTGACAGGGGAGGATGGCTACACCTTC
NA	once	TRBV6-1	TRBJ2-4	CASSQGWAGNIQYF	TGTGCCAGCAGTCAGGGGTGGGCCGGAAACATTCAGTACTTC
NA	NA	TRBV6-5	TRBJ2-3	CASSYGRGVDTQYF	TGTGCCAGCAGTTACGGCAGGGGAGTGGATACGCAGTATTTT
NA	NA	TRBV6-5	TRBJ1-6	CASSRRWQYGSPLHF	TGTGCCAGCAGCCGAAGGTGGCAGTACGGATCTCCCCTCCACTTT
NA	few	TRBV6-1	TRBJ1-1	CASRGGGWARTEAFF	TGTGCCAGCAGGGGTGGAGGCTGGGCCCGCACTGAAGCTTTCTTT